The rows below give T cell receptor beta chains drawn from one sample of a study of blood T cells in healthy people across ages. TCRdb independently ran MiXCR on the 5' RACE reads; one entry per CDR3 protein. The sample contains about 1.4 million distinct CDR3 sequences, approximately 59% of which appear only once. Sequenced material: blood. All receptors derive from a man aged 18-30 years in good health. Both conserved end residues are part of each CDR3. The D gene is left open where the match is weak. Some rows mark clone size as missing; the rest say once, few, many or name a class of expanded clone.

clone size,J gene,D gene,V gene,CDR3 DNA,CDR3 protein
.,TRBJ2-2,.,TRBV7-7,TGTGCTGGCAGCTTAGGAGACGGGGAGCTGTTTTTT,CAGSLGDGELFF
.,TRBJ2-3,TRBD2,TRBV29-1,TGCAGCGTTCTCAGAGCGGTGGGGGGGACAGATACGCAGTATTTT,CSVLRAVGGTDTQYF
.,TRBJ2-4,.,TRBV18,TGTGCCAGCTCACCCTCCAGTTTTCTAGCCAAAAACATTCAGTACTTC,CASSPSSFLAKNIQYF
few,TRBJ1-2,.,TRBV25-1,TGTGCCAGCAGTGAAAAATGGGGGTATGGCTACACCTTC,CASSEKWGYGYTF
.,TRBJ1-6,.,TRBV11-2,TGTGCCAGCAGGCAGGGTGATAGCTCCTATAATTCACCCCTCCACTTT,CASRQGDSSYNSPLHF
.,TRBJ1-3,TRBD1,TRBV5-1,TGCGCCAGCAGCCAAGGACAGGCCTCAGGAAACACCATATATTTT,CASSQGQASGNTIYF
.,TRBJ2-7,TRBD2,TRBV7-2,TGTGCCAGCAGGCAGCCCGGGACTAGCGGTGCCTACGAGCAGTACTTC,CASRQPGTSGAYEQYF
few,TRBJ2-7,TRBD1,TRBV7-2,TGTGCCAGCAGCTTTACAGGGGCTTCGGACTACGAGCAGTACTTC,CASSFTGASDYEQYF
.,TRBJ2-4,.,TRBV7-9,TGTGCCAGCAGCTATGACAGTCACATTCAGTACTTC,CASSYDSHIQYF
.,TRBJ2-3,.,TRBV10-3,TGTGCCATCAGTGAGGCAGGGCAGAGGGACACAGATACGCAGTATTTT,CAISEAGQRDTDTQYF
.,TRBJ2-3,TRBD1,TRBV4-2,TGTGCCAGCAGCCAAGCAGGGGGCAGGGATACGCAGTATTTT,CASSQAGGRDTQYF
few,TRBJ2-1,TRBD2,TRBV20-1,TGCAGTGCTGAAACCGGGACTAGCAATGAGCAGTTCTTC,CSAETGTSNEQFF
.,TRBJ2-6,TRBD1,TRBV5-1,TGCGCCAGCAGCTTCCAGGGGGCAAATGGGGCCAACGTCCTGACTTTC,CASSFQGANGANVLTF
.,TRBJ2-1,TRBD1,TRBV3-1,TGTGCCAGCAGCCAAGCGGGAGGACAGGGGAAAAATGAGCAGTTCTTC,CASSQAGGQGKNEQFF
.,TRBJ2-1,.,TRBV20-1,TGCAGTGCTACCGGGCCTCGTAACAATGAGCAGTTCTTC,CSATGPRNNEQFF
few,TRBJ2-3,TRBD1,TRBV7-2,TGTGCCAGCAGCTACGGGACAGGGGATGCAGATACGCAGTATTTT,CASSYGTGDADTQYF
.,TRBJ1-2,.,TRBV7-8,TGTGCCAGCAGCCTAATTACAACTTATGGGGGGGACTTTGGGTATGGCTACACCTTC,CASSLITTYGGDFGYGYTF
once,TRBJ2-7,.,TRBV21-1,TGTGCCAGCAGCCCCCGGCCCGGGACACCTCAGTCCGAGCAGTACTTC,CASSPRPGTPQSEQYF
.,TRBJ1-2,.,TRBV21-1,TGTGCCAGCAGCAAACCCATGGAAAGCTACACCTTC,CASSKPMESYTF
.,TRBJ1-5,TRBD1,TRBV25-1,TGTGCCAGCAGTGAGACAGGGCACAATCAGCCCCAGCATTTT,CASSETGHNQPQHF
few,TRBJ2-7,TRBD1,TRBV5-5,TGTGCCAGCAGCTTCCTGACAGGGTACGAGCAGTACTTC,CASSFLTGYEQYF
.,TRBJ2-1,TRBD2,TRBV18,TGTGCCAGCTCAACCAGCGGGGGGGGCAATGAGCAGTTCTTC,CASSTSGGGNEQFF
.,TRBJ2-1,TRBD2,TRBV11-2,TGTGCCAGCAGCTTAGCCGGGAGGGCCAAGTTCTTC,CASSLAGRAKFF
.,TRBJ2-1,.,TRBV12-3/TRBV12-4,TGTGCCAGCAGCCTAGGACAGTTCAATGAGCAGTTCTTC,CASSLGQFNEQFF
.,TRBJ2-7,.,TRBV29-1,TGCAGCATTCAGGACAAGCCCTACGAGCAGTACTTC,CSIQDKPYEQYF
.,TRBJ2-7,.,TRBV7-2,TGTGCCAGCAGCCCAGACAGGTTCGCGTCATCGTACTTC,CASSPDRFASSYF
.,TRBJ1-1,.,TRBV6-5,TGTGCCAGCAGTCGTGGCAACTCAGAGGCTTTCTTT,CASSRGNSEAFF
few,TRBJ2-7,TRBD2,TRBV25-1,TGTGCCAGCAGTGGAACGGGAGGTTGGGACCCCAAGACTAGCGGGAGCGCTCTCTCCTACGAGCAGTACTTC,CASSGTGGWDPKTSGSALSYEQYF
once,TRBJ1-2,.,TRBV10-3,TGTGCCATCTACGACAGAACTAACTATGGCTACACCTTC,CAIYDRTNYGYTF
.,TRBJ2-1,TRBD2,TRBV28,TGTGCCAGCAGTTTCATTAGGGCCCTAGCGGGAGGGCCGGACAGAGATGAGCAGTTCTTC,CASSFIRALAGGPDRDEQFF
few,TRBJ1-5,.,TRBV29-1,TGCAGCGCCCACTCGACAGGTCAGCCCCAGCATTTT,CSAHSTGQPQHF
.,TRBJ2-3,.,TRBV6-1,TGTGCCAGCAGGATTCCCCGACAGGGCACAGATACGCAGTATTTT,CASRIPRQGTDTQYF
few,TRBJ2-7,.,TRBV6-1,TGTGCCAGCAGTGAACCAGCGCGCTACGAGCAGTACTTC,CASSEPARYEQYF
few,TRBJ2-3,.,TRBV24-1,TGTGCCACCAGTGATACTCCGCCCAACGATACGCAGTATTTT,CATSDTPPNDTQYF
once,TRBJ1-3,TRBD1,TRBV29-1,TGCAGCGCTGGGGACAGGGGAAACACCACATATTTT,CSAGDRGNTTYF
.,TRBJ2-3,.,TRBV24-1,TGTGCCACCAGTGATTGGGCCGGCATAGACACAGATACGCAGTATTTT,CATSDWAGIDTDTQYF
.,TRBJ1-2,.,TRBV4-2,TGTGCCAGCAGCCAGGCTTGGGGGACGGGGTTTCGGAACTATGGCTACACCTTC,CASSQAWGTGFRNYGYTF
.,TRBJ2-6,.,TRBV7-6,TGTGCCAGCAGCTTACTAGGGCTTGGGGCCAACGTCCTGACTTTC,CASSLLGLGANVLTF
few,TRBJ2-1,.,TRBV27,TGTGCCAGCAGCAACACACTAGTGTGGGGGCCCTACAATGAGCAGTTCTTC,CASSNTLVWGPYNEQFF
.,TRBJ1-4,.,TRBV14,TGTGCCAGCAGCCAAGAGGGGACACACAAAGAAAAACTGTTTTTT,CASSQEGTHKEKLFF
few,TRBJ1-2,.,TRBV25-1,TGTGCCAGCGGTGAGATCTATGGCTACACCTTC,CASGEIYGYTF
.,TRBJ1-2,TRBD1,TRBV29-1,TGCAGCGTTGAGACGGGACAGGTGATCTACACCTTC,CSVETGQVIYTF
.,TRBJ2-3,.,TRBV7-9,TGTGCCAGTAGCTTAGGGTCAGGGTGGAGCACAGATACGCAGTATTTT,CASSLGSGWSTDTQYF
few,TRBJ2-3,TRBD1,TRBV6-2/TRBV6-3,TGTGCCAGCAGTTACCCCGAGGGGACAGGGATTCTCACAGATACGCAGTATTTT,CASSYPEGTGILTDTQYF
.,TRBJ1-2,TRBD1,TRBV12-3/TRBV12-4,TGTGCCAGCAGTACGACCCGGGACAGCGTCTATGGCTACACCTTC,CASSTTRDSVYGYTF
.,TRBJ2-1,TRBD2,TRBV6-5,TGTGCCAGCAGTCCTAGCGGGAGGTGGAATGAGCAGTTCTTC,CASSPSGRWNEQFF